The source of this T cell receptor beta chain is a study of blood T cell repertoires in COVID-19. Between the trimmed V and J ends, which lost 7 bases and 0 bases, there was a span of 9 bases. The CDR3 is 13 amino acids. Measured with immunoSEQ multiplex PCR; TCRdb has only the in-frame clones, and not every one. The sample carries approximately 100,000 clones, approximately 92% recorded once. The receptor was isolated from a man aged 50 to 60 with active COVID-19. The J gene is TRBJ2-5, the V gene TRBV12-3 or TRBV12-4; maybe TRBD2 (5 bases). The sample taken for sequencing was peripheral blood. CDR3 coding DNA: TGTGCCAGCAACCGGGATAACCAAGAGACCCAGTACTTC. This sequence encodes CASNRDNQETQYF.